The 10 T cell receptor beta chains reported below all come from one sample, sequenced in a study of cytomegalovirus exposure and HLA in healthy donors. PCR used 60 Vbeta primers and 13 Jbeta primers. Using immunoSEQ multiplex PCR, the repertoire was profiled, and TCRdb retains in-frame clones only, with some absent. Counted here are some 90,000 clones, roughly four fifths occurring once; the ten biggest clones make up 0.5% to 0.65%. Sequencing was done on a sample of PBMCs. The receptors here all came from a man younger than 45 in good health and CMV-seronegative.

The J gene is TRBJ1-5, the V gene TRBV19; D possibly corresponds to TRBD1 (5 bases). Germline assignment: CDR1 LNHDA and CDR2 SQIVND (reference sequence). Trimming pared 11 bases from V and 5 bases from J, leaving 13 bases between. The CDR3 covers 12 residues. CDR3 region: CAGGDLHQPQHF. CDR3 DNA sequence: TGTGCCGGAGGGGACCTACATCAGCCCCAGCATTTT.

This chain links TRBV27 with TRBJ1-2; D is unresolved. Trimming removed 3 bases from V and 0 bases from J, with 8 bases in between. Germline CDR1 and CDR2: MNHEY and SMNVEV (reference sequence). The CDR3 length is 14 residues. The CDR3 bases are TGTGCCAGCAGTTTGTCAGTCACTAACTATGGCTACACCTTC. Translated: CASSLSVTNYGYTF.

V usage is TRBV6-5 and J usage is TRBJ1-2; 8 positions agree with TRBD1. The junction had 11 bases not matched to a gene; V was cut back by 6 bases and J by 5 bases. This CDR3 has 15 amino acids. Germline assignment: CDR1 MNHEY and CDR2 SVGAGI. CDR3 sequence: CASRGQDHSSYGYTF. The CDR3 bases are TGTGCCAGCAGGGGACAGGATCATTCCTCTTATGGCTACACCTTC.

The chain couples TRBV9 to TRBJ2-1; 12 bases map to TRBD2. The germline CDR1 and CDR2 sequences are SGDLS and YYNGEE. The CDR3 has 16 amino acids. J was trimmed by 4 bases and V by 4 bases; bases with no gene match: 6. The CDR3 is CASSPASGREYNEQFF. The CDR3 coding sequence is TGTGCCAGCAGCCCCGCTAGCGGGAGGGAATACAATGAGCAGTTCTTC.

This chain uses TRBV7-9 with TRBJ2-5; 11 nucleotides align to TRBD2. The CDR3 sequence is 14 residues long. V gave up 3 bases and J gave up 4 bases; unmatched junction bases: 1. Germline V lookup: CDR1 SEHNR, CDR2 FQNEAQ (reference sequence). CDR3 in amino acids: CASSFTSGGETQYF. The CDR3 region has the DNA TGTGCCAGCAGCTTTACTAGCGGGGGAGAGACCCAGTACTTC.

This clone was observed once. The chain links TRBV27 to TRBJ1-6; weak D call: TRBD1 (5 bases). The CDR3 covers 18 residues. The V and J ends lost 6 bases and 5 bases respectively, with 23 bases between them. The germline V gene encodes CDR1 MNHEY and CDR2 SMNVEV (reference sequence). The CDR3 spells CASSSYRALRGHNSPLHF. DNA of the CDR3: TGTGCCAGCAGCTCCTACAGAGCGCTTAGGGGTCATAATTCACCCCTCCACTTT.

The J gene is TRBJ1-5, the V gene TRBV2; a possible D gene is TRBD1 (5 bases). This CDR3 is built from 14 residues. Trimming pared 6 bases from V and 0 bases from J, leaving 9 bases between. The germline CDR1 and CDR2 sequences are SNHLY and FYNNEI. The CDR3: CASRPDSSNQPQHF. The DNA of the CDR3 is TGTGCCAGCAGACCCGACAGTAGCAATCAGCCCCAGCATTTT.

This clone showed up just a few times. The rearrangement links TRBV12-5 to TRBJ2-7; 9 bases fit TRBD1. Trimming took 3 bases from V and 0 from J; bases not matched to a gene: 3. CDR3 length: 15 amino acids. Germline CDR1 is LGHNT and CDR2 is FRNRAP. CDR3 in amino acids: CASGFWGQGSYEQYV. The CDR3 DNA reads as TGTGCTAGTGGTTTCTGGGGACAGGGCTCCTACGAGCAGTACGTC.

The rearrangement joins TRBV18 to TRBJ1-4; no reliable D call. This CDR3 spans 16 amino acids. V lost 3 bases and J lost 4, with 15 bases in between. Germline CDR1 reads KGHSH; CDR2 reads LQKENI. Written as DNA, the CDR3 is TGTGCCAGCTCACCTTTGGCGGGCCAGAGTAATGAAAAACTGTTTTTT. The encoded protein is CASSPLAGQSNEKLFF.

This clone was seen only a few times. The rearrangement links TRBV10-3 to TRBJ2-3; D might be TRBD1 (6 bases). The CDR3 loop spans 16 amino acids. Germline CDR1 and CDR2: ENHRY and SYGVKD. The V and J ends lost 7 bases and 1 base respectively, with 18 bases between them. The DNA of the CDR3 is TGTGCCATCACCCAACAAAGGGGGTCGGGCACAGATACGCAGTATTTT. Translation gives CAITQQRGSGTDTQYF.